Only a few counts were recorded for the clone carrying this TCR beta chain. The sample is drawn from a study of tumor-infiltrating lymphocytes in oesophageal squamous cell carcinoma. The CDR3 contains 11 residues. The trim removed 7 bases at V and 5 bases at J, leaving 1 base unmatched. TCRdb re-derived calls from the PCR reads in MiXCR, one entry per CDR3 protein. The sample holds over 8,500 distinct CDR3 sequences, roughly 50% seen once. The specimen sequenced was esophageal tumor tissue. The clonotype comes from a female donor with esophageal squamous cell carcinoma. V usage is TRBV12-3 or TRBV12-4 and J usage is TRBJ2-5; 7 bases are a match to TRBD1. The CDR3 region has the DNA TGTGCCAGCAAGACAGGGGAGACCCAGTACTTC. This gives the protein CASKTGETQYF.